One sample yielded the 24 T cell receptor beta chains listed below, sequenced in a study of shared clonotypes between healthy human individuals (TCRdb year 2020). For the CD8 naive samples, CD45RO-negative cells were positively selected for CCR7, yielding a CD45RA+CCR7+ population from which TemRA cells were excluded. Libraries were prepared through the immunoSEQ multiplex PCR assay. TCRdb's version of the immuneACCESS table is confined to in-frame rearrangements and falls short of the full clone set. An unresolved V gene accounts for under half of the shortfall where checked; the remainder is of unknown origin. Counted in this sample were about 700,000 clones; under 95% of them appeared once. Of the sample, 24% falls within the top ten clones. Sequenced: naive CD8+ T cells sorted from blood. The cell subset or site label for this specimen denotes: CD45RA+CCR7+. The receptors stem from a man aged 25 to 40 in good health.

Concerning this clone itself: Different DNA sequences within this sample yield the same CDR3. V is TRBV28 and J is TRBJ2-7, with 7 bases aligning to TRBD1. Germline CDR1 and CDR2: MDHEN and SYDVKM. The V segment lost 9 bases and the J segment 2 bases; nucleotides outside the gene matches: 4. CDR3 size: 12 residues. The CDR3 reads CASSDRAYEQYF. As DNA, the CDR3 is TGTGCCAGTTCCGACAGGGCCTACGAGCAGTACTTC.

V usage is TRBV7-9 and J usage is TRBJ1-2, with D perhaps TRBD1 (5 bases). Trimming pared 4 bases from V and 1 base from J, leaving 19 bases between. Germline lookup yields CDR1 SEHNR and CDR2 FQNEAQ (reference sequence). The CDR3 is 17 residues long. CDR3 residues: CASSSTRQGEINYGYTF. DNA for the CDR3: TGTGCCAGCAGCTCTACGAGGCAGGGTGAGATTAACTATGGCTACACCTTC. The entire variable domain, with the rest obtained from reference TRBV7-9 and TRBJ1-2, is as follows: DTGVSQNPRHKITKRGQNVTFRCDPISEHNRLYWYRQTLGQGPEFLTYFQNEAQLEKSRLLSDRFSAERPKGSFSTLEIQRTEQGDSAMYLCASSSTRQGEINYGYTFGSGTRLTVV.

This chain joins TRBV7-6 and TRBJ2-5, with 11 bases matching TRBD2. The CDR3 is 14 residues long. Germline CDR1 is SGHVS and CDR2 is FNYEAQ. Trimming took 5 bases from V and 4 from J; bases not matched to a gene: 3. This CDR3 reads CASSPGLAGETQYF. The CDR3 DNA follows: TGTGCCAGCAGCCCCGGACTAGCGGGAGAGACCCAGTACTTC.

The chain employs TRBV4-1 and TRBJ2-7, with D unresolved. V was clipped by 0 bases and J by 3 bases, with 6 bases between them. Germline loops: CDR1 MGHRA, CDR2 YSYEKL. This CDR3 has 13 amino acids. CDR3 DNA: TGCGCCAGCAGCCAAGAGAACAACTACGAGCAGTACTTC. This sequence encodes CASSQENNYEQYF.

The rearrangement uses TRBV7-9 and TRBJ2-5; 7 bases align to TRBD2. CDR1 is SEHNR, CDR2 FQNEAQ, per germline (reference sequence). This CDR3 comprises 12 residues. Trimming took 8 bases from V and 4 from J; bases not matched to a gene: 4. DNA for the CDR3: TGTGCCAGCGGGGGGGATCGAGAGACCCAGTACTTC. Encoded protein: CASGGDRETQYF.

This chain joins TRBV5-1 and TRBJ2-7; no clear D gene. Germline CDR1 and CDR2: SGHRS and YFSETQ. This CDR3 is 16 amino acids long. The V end lost 0 bases, the J end lost 3 bases, and 16 bases lay between the germline ends. Here the CDR3 DNA reads TGCGCCAGCAGCTTGGAGCGTCCCTCCGATGGCTACGAGCAGTACTTC. Residues: CASSLERPSDGYEQYF.

The chain recombines TRBV28 with TRBJ2-3, with a possible D match to TRBD1 (5 bases). V lost 2 bases and J 2 bases, leaving 17 bases between the germline ends. CDR3 length: 17 amino acids. Germline V gene sequence: CDR1 MDHEN, CDR2 SYDVKM. The CDR3 bases are TGTGCCAGCAGTTTACCTCCGACAGTGGCCCCCACAGATACGCAGTATTTT. Translation: CASSLPPTVAPTDTQYF. Using reference TRBV28 and TRBJ2-3 for the parts outside the CDR3, the full variable domain is DVKVTQSSRYLVKRTGEKVFLECVQDMDHENMFWYRQDPGLGLRLIYFSYDVKMKEKGDIPEGYSVSREKKERFSLILESASTNQTSMYLCASSLPPTVAPTDTQYFGPGTRLTVL.

The chain carries TRBV19 and TRBJ2-7; 10 positions match TRBD2. The CDR3 runs to 17 residues. Germline CDR1 is LNHDA and CDR2 is SQIVND (reference sequence). The ends lost 0 bases at V and 2 bases at J; junction bases unmatched: 7. Here the CDR3 reads CASSIEPASGSTYEQYF. In nucleotides, the CDR3 is TGTGCCAGTAGTATAGAGCCCGCTAGCGGGAGCACCTACGAGCAGTACTTC.

This clone appeared a few times. The chain uses TRBV6-5 and TRBJ1-4; D might be TRBD1 (6 bases). Trimming stripped 5 bases from V and 8 bases from J, with 15 bases between. Germline CDR1 MNHEY, CDR2 SVGAGI. The CDR3 loop spans 14 amino acids. The CDR3 coding sequence is TGTGCCAGCAGTCCCGTACAGGGAGACGAAAAACTGTTTTTT. Its translation is CASSPVQGDEKLFF.

The rearrangement joins TRBV19 to TRBJ2-7; D is possibly TRBD1 or TRBD2 (5 bases each). This CDR3 is built from 14 residues. V gave up 4 bases and J gave up 2 bases, with 12 bases separating them. Per germline, CDR1 LNHDA and CDR2 SQIVND (reference sequence). CDR3 nucleotides: TGTGCCAGTAGTACCCGGGACCCAGCCTACGAGCAGTACTTC. It encodes CASSTRDPAYEQYF.

In its sample, this clone was seen a few times. The V gene is TRBV30, the J gene TRBJ2-2, with no clear D. CDR1 is GTSNPN, CDR2 SVGIG, per germline (reference sequence). The V end was cut by 5 bases, the J end by 4 bases, with 8 bases between. The CDR3 spans 12 residues. The CDR3 bases are TGTGCCTGGGGTGAAGGCACCGGGGAGCTGTTTTTT. Protein sequence: CAWGEGTGELFF.

This clone was detected only a few times. V is TRBV2 and J is TRBJ1-2; possibly TRBD1 for D (5 bases). Germline V CDR1 and CDR2: SNHLY, FYNNEI. The V and J ends lost 8 bases and 8 bases respectively, with 9 bases between them. The CDR3 totals 10 residues. The DNA for the CDR3 is TGTGCCAGCCCGGGGGAAGGCTACACCTTC. Translating gives CASPGEGYTF.

As to this clone: At the DNA level, this CDR3 is encoded by other sequences in the same sample as well. The DNA of the CDR3 is TGTGCCAGCAGCTCGGAAGAGACCCAGTACTTC. This encodes CASSSEETQYF. V usage is TRBV28 and J usage is TRBJ2-5; no clear D gene. Trimming took 6 bases from V and 3 from J, leaving 5 bases between them. Looked up from germline, CDR1 is MDHEN and CDR2 is SYDVKM. CDR3 length: 11 residues.

The chain carries TRBV18 and TRBJ2-1; 13 bases are shared with TRBD2. The CDR3 is made up of 16 amino acids. Germline lookup yields CDR1 KGHSH and CDR2 LQKENI. Unmatched junction bases numbered 9, after V lost 5 bases and J lost 8 bases. CDR3 DNA: TGTGCCAGCTCAGGAGCAGGACTAGCGGGAGTCTATGAGCAGTTCTTC. It codes for CASSGAGLAGVYEQFF.

Of note for this clone: The sample carries other DNA sequences with the same CDR3. The V gene is TRBV5-4, the J gene TRBJ1-2; unclear D gene. Germline lookup yields CDR1 SGHNT and CDR2 YYREEE (reference sequence). The CDR3 sequence is 12 residues long. The ends were cut back, 4 bases at V and 0 bases at J, with 4 bases in the middle. CDR3 amino acids: CASSAANYGYTF. The CDR3 nucleotides are TGTGCCAGCAGCGCCGCTAACTATGGCTACACCTTC.

The J gene is TRBJ2-7, the V gene TRBV15; D is uncertain. The CDR3 runs to 18 residues. Trimming stripped 0 bases from V and 2 bases from J, with 20 bases between. Germline V CDR1 and CDR2: LNHNV, YYDKDF (reference sequence). CDR3 in amino acids: CATSRDLGLTEHPYEQYF. The CDR3 DNA follows: TGTGCCACCAGCAGAGACCTGGGCCTTACAGAACACCCCTACGAGCAGTACTTC.

The V gene is TRBV7-2, the J gene TRBJ1-1, with a tentative D call TRBD1 (5 bases). This CDR3 contains 12 residues. V lost 5 bases and J 1 base, leaving 5 bases between the germline ends. Germline CDR1 and CDR2: SGHTA and FQGNSA. DNA for the CDR3: TGTGCCAGCAGCCAGGGGAACACTGAAGCTTTCTTT. This encodes CASSQGNTEAFF. Full variable domain (remainder filled in from reference TRBV7-2 and TRBJ1-1): GAGVSQSPSNKVTEKGKDVELRCDPISGHTALYWYRQSLGQGLEFLIYFQGNSAPDKSGLPSDRFSAERTGGSVSTLTIQRTQQEDSAVYLCASSQGNTEAFFGQGTRLTVV.

The chain links TRBV9 to TRBJ2-3, with D unresolved. V shed 7 bases and J shed 7 bases, with 13 bases lying between them. The germline V gene has CDR1 SGDLS and CDR2 YYNGEE. The CDR3 runs to 12 residues. CDR3 nucleotide sequence: TGTGCCAGCGAGACGATCGGCAATACGCAGTATTTT. It specifies CASETIGNTQYF.

The genes are TRBV19 and TRBJ2-1; D is unclear. CDR1 and CDR2 from the germline V gene are LNHDA and SQIVND (reference sequence). V lost 5 bases to trimming and J lost 6 bases, with 14 bases between them. This CDR3 is 14 amino acids long. CDR3 amino acids: CASSPRTGFNEQFF. CDR3 sequence (DNA): TGTGCCAGTAGTCCTCGGACGGGTTTCAATGAGCAGTTCTTC.

V and J are TRBV28 and TRBJ1-4, with D perhaps TRBD1 (6 bases). Deletions cut 5 bases from V and 3 bases from J, with 13 bases between. Germline V gene lookup returns CDR1 MDHEN and CDR2 SYDVKM. This CDR3 spans 15 amino acids. CDR3 DNA sequence: TGTGCCAGCAGTCCAGGGGAAAGGGCTAATGAAAAACTGTTTTTT. Translation gives CASSPGERANEKLFF.

The J gene is TRBJ1-4, the V gene TRBV25-1, with D possibly matching TRBD1 (5 bases). V was trimmed by 2 bases and J by 5 bases, leaving 9 bases between them. CDR1 is MGHDK and CDR2 is SYGVNS in the germline V gene. The CDR3 consists of 14 residues. DNA of the CDR3: TGTGCCAGCAGTGAACAGGGTTGGAATGAAAAACTGTTTTTT. Translation gives CASSEQGWNEKLFF.

The chain joins TRBV29-1 to TRBJ2-3, with TRBD2 identical over 9 bases. CDR1 SQVTM and CDR2 ANQGSEA come from the germline V gene. The CDR3 has 15 amino acids. V lost 1 base, J lost 3 bases, and 5 bases stayed unmatched. The CDR3 spells CSVEGGRGGTDTQYF. Here the CDR3 DNA reads TGCAGCGTTGAAGGCGGGAGGGGGGGGACAGATACGCAGTATTTT.

The chain couples TRBV6-6 to TRBJ2-7, with TRBD2 matching over 13 bases. V was clipped by 2 bases and J by 7 bases; unmatched bases: 8. CDR3 length equals 16 residues. Germline-derived CDR1 and CDR2 are MNHNY and SVGAGI (reference sequence). This CDR3 reads CASSYPGLAGAHEQYF. CDR3 bases: TGTGCCAGCAGTTACCCCGGACTAGCGGGAGCTCATGAGCAGTACTTC.

This sequence joins TRBV9 and TRBJ1-1; the D gene is possibly TRBD1 (6 bases). Germline loops: CDR1 SGDLS, CDR2 YYNGEE. The CDR3 runs to 13 residues. The germline V and J ends were trimmed by 4 bases and 2 bases, with 9 bases remaining between them. The CDR3 coding sequence is TGTGCCAGCAGCCCGGGGGGCAACACTGAAGCTTTCTTT. Translation gives CASSPGGNTEAFF.